One sample yielded the 4 T cell receptor beta chains listed below, sequenced in a study of technical replicates of blood from several donors. The assay was immunoSEQ multiplex PCR, and TCRdb's table has in-frame clones only and misses some. The table lists about 88,000 clones, under 95% of them singletons. The specimen sequenced was T cells isolated from PBMCs. These receptors were collected from a human donor in good health.

This chain connects TRBV11-3 to TRBJ1-1; D perhaps matches TRBD1 (6 bases). Trimming pared 4 bases from V and 0 bases from J, leaving 18 bases between. This CDR3 is built from 17 residues. Germline V gene data show CDR1 as SGHNT and CDR2 as YENEEA. In DNA form, the CDR3 reads TGTGCCAGCAGCTCCCCGAGGACAGACCAAATGAACACTGAAGCTTTCTTT. Translating it yields CASSSPRTDQMNTEAFF.

This chain's CDR3 is CASSRPGQANYEQYF. DNA for the CDR3: TGTGCCAGTAGTCGACCCGGACAGGCAAACTACGAGCAGTACTTC. The chain joins TRBV19 to TRBJ2-7; TRBD1 aligns across 7 bases. Germline loops: CDR1 LNHDA, CDR2 SQIVND (reference sequence). The V gene end was trimmed by 5 bases and the J gene end by 3 bases; junction bases not matched to a gene: 10. The CDR3 has 15 amino acids.

The chain carries TRBV11-2 and TRBJ1-2, with D unclear. CDR1 SGHAT and CDR2 FQNNGV come from the germline V gene. V lost 5 bases and J lost 7, with 17 bases in between. This CDR3 comprises 14 residues. Here the CDR3 DNA reads TGTGCCAGCAGCCCCCGGACGGGATACGGTGGCTACACCTTC. Amino acid sequence: CASSPRTGYGGYTF.

The genes are TRBV4-1 and TRBJ2-1, with 8 bases matching TRBD1. The CDR3 totals 14 residues. The J segment lost 14 bases and the V segment lost 0 bases, leaving 9 bases of the junction unmatched. Germline loops: CDR1 MGHRA, CDR2 YSYEKL. The DNA for the CDR3 is TGCGCCAGCAGCCAAGACAGGGGGCAATTTGCGGAGTTCTTC. Encoded protein: CASSQDRGQFAEFF.